These 12 T cell receptor beta chains came from one sample sequenced in a study of cytomegalovirus exposure and HLA in healthy donors. PCR amplification relied on 60 Vbeta primers (plus 13 Jbeta primers). The data were produced by immunoSEQ multiplex PCR, yet TCRdb's version contains in-frame clones alone and is incomplete. In the table there are roughly 99,000 clones, around two thirds of which are singletons. Sequencing input: PBMCs. Receptors were obtained from a male donor in good health and CMV-seronegative.

The chain is built from TRBV4-1 and TRBJ2-1; 9 nucleotides agree with TRBD2. Germline V lookup: CDR1 MGHRA, CDR2 YSYEKL. V lost 1 base to trimming and J lost 10 bases; unmatched junction nucleotides: 11. The CDR3 length is 16 residues. The CDR3 region is CASSQAEREASGEQFF. The DNA of the CDR3 is TGCGCCAGCAGCCAAGCGGAGCGGGAGGCTTCCGGGGAGCAGTTCTTC.

The chain is built from TRBV2 and TRBJ1-5, with 7 bases aligning to TRBD1. The CDR3 length is 13 residues. The J segment lost 3 bases and the V segment lost 6 bases, leaving 2 bases of the junction unmatched. Germline V gene sequence: CDR1 SNHLY, CDR2 FYNNEI. CDR3 in amino acids: CASSDRANQPQHF. CDR3 coding DNA: TGTGCCAGCAGCGACAGGGCCAATCAGCCCCAGCATTTT.

The chain combines TRBV25-1 with TRBJ1-5; possibly TRBD1 for D (6 bases). Germline V gene lookup returns CDR1 MGHDK and CDR2 SYGVNS. The V end was cut by 3 bases, the J end by 4 bases, with 10 bases between. This CDR3 contains 14 residues. DNA for the CDR3: TGTGCCAGCAGTGATAGGGACAAAAATCAGCCCCAGCATTTT. This translates into CASSDRDKNQPQHF.

V is TRBV28 and J is TRBJ2-7; 8 bases align to TRBD2. The CDR3 runs 13 residues. From germline, CDR1 is MDHEN and CDR2 SYDVKM. With 2 bases clipped from V and 5 bases from J, the junction kept 2 bases outside the gene matches. The CDR3 sequence: CASSLAGGHEQYF. DNA of the CDR3: TGTGCCAGCAGTTTAGCGGGAGGCCACGAGCAGTACTTC.

Comments on this clone: The same CDR3 arises from other DNA sequences in this sample as well. V and J are TRBV27 and TRBJ2-5, with 7 bases lining up with TRBD1. Looked up from germline, CDR1 is MNHEY and CDR2 is SMNVEV (reference sequence). V was pared by 9 bases and J by 2 bases, with 6 bases of the junction left unmatched. This CDR3 is built from 13 residues. This chain's CDR3 is CASSRDRQETQYF. The CDR3 DNA reads TGTGCCAGTTCTCGGGACAGACAAGAGACCCAGTACTTC.

V usage is TRBV4-1 and J usage is TRBJ2-6; 7 nucleotides line up with TRBD1. Looked up from germline, CDR1 is MGHRA and CDR2 is YSYEKL. The CDR3 extends over 18 amino acids. Trimming at V came to 4 bases and at J to 0 bases, leaving 9 bases not matched to a gene. CDR3 DNA: TGCGCCAGCAGCCCCCCTACAGGGGCCGCCTCTGGGGCCAACGTCCTGACTTTC. Protein: CASSPPTGAASGANVLTF.

The J gene is TRBJ1-4, the V gene TRBV4-1, with D perhaps matching TRBD1 (6 bases). Per the germline V gene, CDR1 is MGHRA and CDR2 is YSYEKL. Trimming pared 1 base from V and 8 bases from J, leaving 17 bases between. The CDR3 sequence is 16 residues long. The CDR3 DNA follows: TGCGCCAGCAGCCAAGTGGCACAGGGCACTTGGGAAAAACTGTTTTTT. This gives the protein CASSQVAQGTWEKLFF.

This chain uses TRBV13 with TRBJ2-5; TRBD2 matches at 14 bases. CDR1 is PRHDT and CDR2 is FYEKMQ in the germline V gene (reference sequence). The V segment lost 5 bases and the J segment 3 bases; nucleotides outside the gene matches: 8. CDR3 size: 17 residues. DNA for the CDR3: TGTGCCAGCAGCCCGGGACTAGCGGGAGTTGAGGAAGAGACCCAGTACTTC. This gives the protein CASSPGLAGVEEETQYF. The whole variable domain, remainder taken from reference TRBV13 and TRBJ2-5, is AAGVIQSPRHLIKEKRETATLKCYPIPRHDTVYWYQQGPGQDPQFLISFYEKMQSDKGSIPDRFSAQQFSDYHSELNMSSLELGDSALYFCASSPGLAGVEEETQYFGPGTRLLVL.

This chain joins TRBV28 and TRBJ2-5; 10 bases align to TRBD1. Germline CDR1 MDHEN, CDR2 SYDVKM. Germline trimming cut 3 bases from V and 3 bases from J; bases unmatched to any gene: 4. The CDR3 is 15 residues long. DNA for the CDR3: TGTGCCAGCAGTTTCACGGGACAGGGGAAAGAGACCCAGTACTTC. Its translation: CASSFTGQGKETQYF. Full variable domain (rest looked up from reference TRBV28 and TRBJ2-5): DVKVTQSSRYLVKRTGEKVFLECVQDMDHENMFWYRQDPGLGLRLIYFSYDVKMKEKGDIPEGYSVSREKKERFSLILESASTNQTSMYLCASSFTGQGKETQYFGPGTRLLVL.

CDR3 nucleotide sequence: TGTGCCAGCAGTTCTCACAGGGGGCAGGGGGTTAGGAATGAGCAGTTCTTC. It specifies CASSSHRGQGVRNEQFF. The gene calls are TRBV28 and TRBJ2-1; 9 bases are shared with TRBD1. The CDR3 extends over 17 amino acids. With 4 bases clipped from V and 7 bases from J, the junction kept 14 bases outside the gene matches. The germline CDR1 and CDR2 sequences are MDHEN and SYDVKM.

This chain uses TRBV30 with TRBJ1-4, with 8 bases identical to TRBD1. The CDR3 runs 14 residues. Trimming at V came to 7 bases and at J to 7 bases, leaving 11 bases not matched to a gene. Germline V CDR1 and CDR2: GTSNPN, SVGIG (reference sequence). The CDR3 DNA is TGTGCCTACACCGACAGGGGCCATGGTGAAAAACTGTTTTTT. This gives the protein CAYTDRGHGEKLFF.

This chain uses TRBV10-3 with TRBJ1-1, with D unresolved. Trimming pared 10 bases from V and 6 bases from J, leaving 12 bases between. Germline CDR1 is ENHRY and CDR2 is SYGVKD. The CDR3 is made up of 11 amino acids. CDR3 sequence (DNA): TGTGCCACCGAGGGTAACGCTGAAGCTTTCTTT. Its translation is CATEGNAEAFF.